This TCR beta chain comes out of a study of T cell clones after liver transplantation. Study-wide context: TCRbeta sequencing after a pre-transplant mixed lymphocyte reaction identified graft-donor-reactive clones, later tracked in post-transplant blood. Blood was drawn pre-transplant, before withdrawal, and after full or failed withdrawal. Study-wide results and limits: Compared with third party-reactive sequences, donor-reactive ones declined more, independent of withdrawal success.

TCRdb's copy holds only in-frame clones and misses some; the assay was immunoSEQ multiplex PCR. The sample contains 72,000 or so clones, around four fifths of which appear only once. As concerns this clone: Its target is not known.

The input for sequencing was CD4+ T cells from blood, taken at the 22-month timepoint. The source is a human patient who received a liver transplant. A share of the T cells may be of graft donor origin.

This chain's CDR3 is CASSQGGHIQETQYF. DNA of the CDR3: TGCGCCAGCAGCCAAGGCGGGCATATACAAGAGACCCAGTACTTC. This chain connects TRBV4-1 to TRBJ2-5, with D perhaps TRBD2 (5 bases). The CDR3 is 15 residues long. Germline CDR1 MGHRA, CDR2 YSYEKL. V was trimmed by 1 base and J by 2 bases, leaving 11 bases between them.